The 9 T cell receptor beta chains reported below all come from one sample, sequenced in a study of beta chain features in type 1 diabetes. Regarding the study as a whole: Shorter TCRB CDR3s, moderately but significantly so, marked every one of the four CD4+ subsets in Type 1 diabetes patients.

Expressed TCRB transcripts were sequenced after all isolated RNA was converted to cDNA. Sequencing was performed with immunoSEQ multiplex PCR; in TCRdb, only in-frame clones are kept and a portion is missing. Of 500,000 to 650,000 clones listed, 9.5% to 15% were seen once; the top ten hold more than 0.09%. These TCRs' antigens remain unknown. The material sequenced was naive CD4+ T cells from blood. These receptors all come from a man under 40 with type 1 diabetes.

The rearrangement joins TRBV21-1 to TRBJ1-5; the D call in the table, TRBD1, was not verified against the DNA. TRBV21-1 corresponds to a pseudogene. The CDR3 extends over 18 amino acids. The CDR3 loop reads CASSVRWDRINSNQPQHF. The CDR3 DNA reads as TGTGCCAGCAGCGTACGATGGGACAGGATCAATAGCAATCAGCCCCAGCATTTT.

This clone was seen a handful of times. The chain links TRBV29-1 to TRBJ2-2; the D gene is possibly TRBD1 (5 bases). Germline assignment: CDR1 SQVTM and CDR2 ANQGSEA. CDR3 size: 14 residues. The V and J ends lost 1 base and 6 bases respectively, with 12 bases between them. The CDR3: CSVEANQGSGELFF. The CDR3 DNA sequence: TGCAGCGTTGAAGCCAACCAGGGTTCCGGGGAGCTGTTTTTT.

The chain joins TRBV7-2 to TRBJ1-2; D remains ambiguous. The CDR3 extends over 14 amino acids. Trimming left V 7 bases short and J 0 bases short, with 12 bases between. CDR1 SGHTA and CDR2 FQGNSA come from the germline V gene. The CDR3 region is CASTRGPSNYGYTF. The CDR3 coding sequence is TGTGCCAGCACCCGAGGGCCCTCTAACTATGGCTACACCTTC.

The gene calls are TRBV9 and TRBJ2-5, with D unclear. V was shortened by 3 bases and J by 5 bases, with 11 bases between the two germline ends. The CDR3 spans 13 residues. From germline, CDR1 is SGDLS and CDR2 YYNGEE. As DNA, the CDR3 is TGTGCCAGCAGCGGAAGCCGACGGGAGACCCAGTACTTC. Translation gives CASSGSRRETQYF. Complete variable domain (other parts from reference TRBV9 and TRBJ2-5): DSGVTQTPKHLITATGQRVTLRCSPRSGDLSVYWYQQSLDQGLQFLIQYYNGEERAKGNILERFSAQQFPDLHSELNLSSLELGDSALYFCASSGSRRETQYFGPGTRLLVL.

This clone was recorded a few times. V is TRBV27 and J is TRBJ2-3; maybe TRBD2 (6 bases). Germline V gene data show CDR1 as MNHEY and CDR2 as SMNVEV (reference sequence). Trimming removed 3 bases from V and 3 bases from J, with 13 bases in between. The CDR3 length is 15 residues. The CDR3 reads CASSFRRGLTDTQYF. CDR3 DNA sequence: TGTGCCAGCAGTTTTCGGCGGGGTCTAACAGATACGCAGTATTTT.

The chain couples TRBV7-9 to TRBJ1-1; D unresolved. Deletions cut 1 base from V and 1 base from J, with 13 bases between. The CDR3 consists of 16 residues. CDR1 and CDR2 from the germline V gene are SEHNR and FQNEAQ (reference sequence). CDR3 sequence (DNA): TGTGCCAGCAGCTTAGGGTGGGCAGGAGAGAACACTGAAGCTTTCTTT. Its translation: CASSLGWAGENTEAFF.

This clone was seen a handful of times. The sample contains more than one DNA sequence encoding this CDR3. The chain employs TRBV2 and TRBJ1-1; D is uncertain. In germline, CDR1 is SNHLY, CDR2 FYNNEI. The ends were cut back, 4 bases at V and 1 base at J, with 7 bases in the middle. This CDR3 region has 13 residues. The CDR3 is CASSGVRNTEAFF. The CDR3 nucleotides read TGTGCCAGCAGTGGGGTTAGGAACACTGAAGCTTTCTTT.

This clone was observed a handful of times. This chain joins TRBV6-5 and TRBJ2-1; D is undetermined. The length of the CDR3 is 15 residues. Per the germline V gene, CDR1 is MNHEY and CDR2 is SVGAGI. The V end lost 5 bases, the J end lost 3 bases, and 14 bases lay between the germline ends. The CDR3 DNA follows: TGTGCCAGCAGTCCGGTATGGCAGATCTACAATGAGCAGTTCTTC. Residues: CASSPVWQIYNEQFF.

This clone was observed a few times. This chain joins TRBV29-1 and TRBJ1-1; 10 bases are a match to TRBD1. This CDR3 comprises 15 residues. With V trimmed by 3 bases and J by 1 base, 5 bases remained unmatched. The germline V gene encodes CDR1 SQVTM and CDR2 ANQGSEA. CDR3 protein: CSVEGQGLWNTEAFF. The CDR3, as DNA: TGCAGCGTTGAGGGACAGGGGCTGTGGAACACTGAAGCTTTCTTT.